These 7 T cell receptor beta chains originate from one sample sequenced in a study of immune evolution from preneoplasia to lung adenocarcinoma. Assay used: immunoSEQ multiplex PCR; TCRdb lists only in-frame clones, some missing. The sample consists of about 7,900 clones, 78% of them appearing once. The sample taken for sequencing was FFPE adjacent normal lung tissue. Every receptor here comes from a person aged 70 to 85 with lung adenocarcinoma.

This clone is medium-sized (0.01 to 0.1%) within its sample. The J gene is TRBJ2-1, the V gene TRBV18, with a possible D match to TRBD2 (6 bases). The V and J ends lost 3 bases and 7 bases respectively, with 16 bases between them. The CDR3 covers 15 residues. Looked up from germline, CDR1 is KGHSH and CDR2 is LQKENI. Here the CDR3 reads CASSPEGTRLNEQFF. Here the CDR3 DNA reads TGTGCCAGCTCACCTGAGGGGACTCGTTTGAATGAGCAGTTCTTC.

Comment on this clone: Germline and junction disagree at one end, which may indicate a read error. DNA of the CDR3: TGTGTCAGCAGCCCAGTCGGGCGTCTGGCTTTCTTT. Translated: CVSSPVGRLAFF. The rearrangement uses TRBV7-8 and TRBJ1-1; D is undetermined. This CDR3 region has 12 residues. Germline V CDR1 and CDR2: SGHVS, FQNEAQ. The variable domain in full, completed from reference TRBV7-8 and TRBJ1-1, reads GAGVSQSPRYKVAKRGQDVALRCDPISGHVSLFWYQQALGQGPEFLTYFQNEAQLDKSGLPSDRFFAERPEGSVSTLKIQRTQQEDSAVYLCVSSPVGRLAFFGQGTRLTVV.

This chain joins TRBV7-3 and TRBJ2-7; 7 bases are shared with TRBD1. Losses at the gene ends were 2 bases for V and 2 bases for J; bases not matched to a gene: 6. This CDR3 spans 15 amino acids. Germline loops: CDR1 SGHTA, CDR2 FQGTGA. This CDR3 is CASSLYGTVTYEQYF. DNA for the CDR3: TGTGCCAGCAGCTTATACGGGACAGTAACCTACGAGCAGTACTTC.

The chain uses TRBV5-1 and TRBJ2-3; D assignment may be TRBD1 or TRBD2 (5 bases each). Germline V gene data show CDR1 as SGHRS and CDR2 as YFSETQ. V lost 0 bases and J lost 0, with 11 bases in between. CDR3 size: 16 residues. The CDR3 DNA reads TGCGCCAGCAGCTTGGTCGGGACGGATAGCACAGATACGCAGTATTTT. It yields the protein CASSLVGTDSTDTQYF.

A remark on this clone: A read error may produce the germline difference seen at one junction end. The chain carries TRBV5-6 and TRBJ2-2, with D perhaps TRBD1 or TRBD2 (5 bases each). The CDR3 is made up of 14 amino acids. Germline CDR1 SGHDT, CDR2 YYEEEE. The CDR3 here is CASSPGWGTGELFF. DNA for the CDR3: TGTGCTAGCAGCCCGGGTTGGGGGACCGGGGAGCTGTTTTTT.

The J gene is TRBJ2-7, the V gene TRBV7-2; perhaps D is TRBD1 or TRBD2 (5 bases each). Germline loops: CDR1 SGHTA, CDR2 FQGNSA. Trimming took 5 bases from V and 2 from J, leaving 13 bases between them. CDR3 length: 14 residues. The CDR3 DNA is TGTGCCAGCAGCCCCCGGGACGGAGCCTACGAGCAGTACTTC. Amino acid sequence: CASSPRDGAYEQYF.

This chain connects TRBV4-2 to TRBJ1-1, with D maybe TRBD1 (5 bases). The CDR3 consists of 13 residues. The germline V and J ends were trimmed by 4 bases and 3 bases, with 9 bases remaining between them. Per the germline V gene, CDR1 is LGHNA and CDR2 is YNFKEQ. CDR3 coding DNA: TGTGCCAGCAGCCCAAAACAGGACACTGAAGCTTTCTTT. This encodes CASSPKQDTEAFF.